Reported below is one T cell receptor (beta chain). Its antigen is not identified. This specimen comes from a study of T cell repertoires in cytomegalovirus infection. On the study more broadly: TCR beta signatures that were public indicated CMV infection and matching HLA type. General study points: Carriers of CMV plus the relevant HLA were identified by cumulative public TCR beta family frequency. The response measured ex vivo was dominated by TCR beta clonotypes (HLA-C-restricted and CMV-specific).

Via MiXCR, TCRdb re-called the reads, giving one row per CDR3 protein. The sample includes over 150,000 distinct CDR3 sequences, about 21% of them seen just once. Trimming pared 2 bases from V and 2 bases from J, leaving 12 bases between. CDR1 is SGHRS, CDR2 YFSETQ, per germline. The CDR3 covers 15 residues. This sequence was found in a human donor in good health (CMV status not recorded). Some clones in this sample may be carry-over from other donors' samples. Sequenced: PBMCs. The chain combines TRBV5-1 with TRBJ2-3; D may correspond to TRBD1 or TRBD2 (6 bases each). The CDR3 loop reads CASSLRGVPTDTQYF. DNA for the CDR3: TGCGCCAGCAGCTTAAGGGGGGTGCCCACAGATACGCAGTATTTT. Filled out from reference TRBV5-1 and TRBJ2-3, the complete variable domain reads KAGVTQTPRYLIKTRGQQVTLSCSPISGHRSVSWYQQTPGQGLQFLFEYFSETQRNKGNFPGRFSGRQFSNSRSEMNVSTLELGDSALYLCASSLRGVPTDTQYFGPGTRLTVL.